The rows below give T cell receptor beta chains drawn from one sample of a study of blood T cell repertoires in COVID-19. Some clones are missing from TCRdb's copy, which holds only in-frame ones; the method was immunoSEQ multiplex PCR. The repertoire has approximately 120,000 clones, 85% of them found once; the top ten carry 25% to 30%. The sequenced sample consisted of peripheral blood. These receptors were taken from a woman older than 75 with acute or convalescent COVID-19. Each CDR3 is given without its conserved first and last residue. The order of the fields is D gene, V gene, J gene, CDR3 length, CDR3 protein. The D gene is left open where the match is weak.

TRBD1	TRBV28	TRBJ2-7	13	ASRGQGQSGLGQY
.	TRBV27	TRBJ2-2	15	ASGSRWTLKNTGELF
.	TRBV6-5	TRBJ1-6	13	ASSYSRLSNSPLH
.	TRBV7-2	TRBJ2-5	14	ASSLAEGLGQETQY
.	TRBV6-2/TRBV6-3	TRBJ1-6	13	ASSYGGDGNSPLH
.	TRBV4-3	TRBJ1-5	12	ASSLQEGNQPQH
.	TRBV5-6	TRBJ1-1	12	ASSLGARNTEAF
TRBD1	TRBV6-5	TRBJ1-2	13	ASRDPGGSNYGYT
.	TRBV5-5	TRBJ1-1	12	ASSIPRENTEAF
TRBD1	TRBV28	TRBJ1-6	12	ASSTLGQLSPLH
TRBD1	TRBV4-1	TRBJ1-2	14	ASSQGETGGFYGYT
.	TRBV28	TRBJ2-5	12	ASSFSLGDETQY
TRBD1	TRBV4-3	TRBJ1-2	11	ASSPRGYYGYT
.	TRBV2	TRBJ1-1	12	ASSMQDSNTEAF
.	TRBV11-2	TRBJ1-2	10	ASSLEGGGYT
.	TRBV4-3	TRBJ2-7	12	ASSQGSGTYEQY
.	TRBV2	TRBJ1-6	14	ASERGQINLNSPLH
TRBD1	TRBV5-1	TRBJ1-1	15	ASSLQPGTGEDTEAF
.	TRBV2	TRBJ1-2	12	ASSGQGTNYGYT
.	TRBV7-9	TRBJ2-5	11	ASSPQSGETQY
.	TRBV27	TRBJ1-2	12	ASSLRGQTDGYT
.	TRBV4-3	TRBJ2-5	11	ASSQGAKETQY
.	TRBV19	TRBJ2-3	14	ASRSGTELYTDTQY
.	TRBV7-9	TRBJ2-6	14	ASSLMRTAGANVLT
.	TRBV4-2	TRBJ1-3	12	ASSQVPPGNTIY
TRBD2	TRBV3-1/TRBV3-2	TRBJ2-1	13	ASSPSVVAGRFLF
TRBD2	TRBV7-8	TRBJ2-1	14	ASSPRLAGGGNEQF
.	TRBV20-1	TRBJ1-2	9	SASRVLGYT
TRBD1	TRBV5-1	TRBJ1-2	11	ASSVTGAEGYT
TRBD1	TRBV7-8	TRBJ1-2	17	ASSPRTGTGNGRDYGYT
.	TRBV18	TRBJ1-2	10	ASSPVNYGYT
.	TRBV3-1/TRBV3-2	TRBJ1-2	12	ASSHPMSGHGYT
TRBD1	TRBV7-3	TRBJ2-5	14	ASSPTGVPGRVTQY
.	TRBV12-3/TRBV12-4	TRBJ1-2	11	ASSLRRGYGYT
.	TRBV4-3	TRBJ2-2	12	ASSQAGNTGELF
.	TRBV6-6	TRBJ1-1	12	ASSYVQGKAEAF
.	TRBV5-6	TRBJ1-3	14	ASSKGVAGIRNTIY
.	TRBV5-6	TRBJ1-2	11	ASSSRASEGYT
.	TRBV28	TRBJ1-1	12	ASKPGQRGTEAF
.	TRBV5-1	TRBJ1-1	12	ASSLGNRDTEAF
.	TRBV10-3	TRBJ1-4	11	ATRTEPNEKLF
TRBD1	TRBV19	TRBJ1-1	13	ASGDRGEGVTEAF
TRBD1	TRBV14	TRBJ1-6	14	ASSHLGQGIVSPLH
TRBD1	TRBV19	TRBJ1-2	18	ASSQGTGNLWVSVDYGYT
.	TRBV29-1	TRBJ2-3	14	SVVSQPGKVTDTQY
.	TRBV14	TRBJ1-6	16	ASSQGRFGGSYNSPLH
.	TRBV7-2	TRBJ1-5	13	ASSLNQGLNQPQH
TRBD1	TRBV24-1	TRBJ1-2	13	ATSESTGTEYGYT
.	TRBV5-4	TRBJ2-3	11	ASNDRDTDTQY